These 29 T cell receptor beta chains were sequenced from one sample in a study of T cells expressing NK-cell markers. TCRdb reanalyzed the 5' RACE reads, giving one entry per CDR3 protein sequence and no DNA. This sample's clone table lists roughly 180,000 distinct CDR3 sequences. The sample was blood T cells: a sorted CD56 or NKG2C T cell subset, CD4+ or CD8+ T cells, or bulk PBMC T cells (not recorded which). The receptors stem from a woman aged 18 to 75 in good health.

The chain joins TRBV18 to TRBJ1-2; TCRdb outputs TRBD1, but without DNA this stays unchecked. CDR3 length equals 15 residues. CDR1 and CDR2 (germline): KGHSH, LQKENI. The CDR3 spells CASSRSRTEPYGYTF.

The chain joins TRBV4-2 to TRBJ2-2; absent DNA, TCRdb's TRBD1 call cannot be checked. The CDR3 totals 16 residues. Per germline, CDR1 LGHNA and CDR2 YNFKEQ. This CDR3 is CASRPLKGQYTGELFF.

This chain joins TRBV5-5 and TRBJ2-1; TCRdb calls TRBD1, which cannot be checked without DNA. Germline values: CDR1 SGHKS, CDR2 YYEKEE (reference sequence). This CDR3 has 15 amino acids. CDR3 amino acids: CASSSRGESYNEQFF.

V and J are TRBV5-1 and TRBJ2-5; TCRdb's D call of TRBD1 is untestable without DNA. Germline V gene lookup returns CDR1 SGHRS and CDR2 YFSETQ. The CDR3 is made up of 15 amino acids. The CDR3 region is CASSPTGSRGETQYF. Based on the CDR3 plus reference TRBV5-1 and TRBJ2-5, the full variable domain is KAGVTQTPRYLIKTRGQQVTLSCSPISGHRSVSWYQQTPGQGLQFLFEYFSETQRNKGNFPGRFSGRQFSNSRSEMNVSTLELGDSALYLCASSPTGSRGETQYFGPGTRLLVL.

This chain connects TRBV6-1 to TRBJ1-2; TCRdb's assignment of TRBD1 cannot be checked, as there is no DNA. Germline CDR1 is MNHNS and CDR2 is SASEGT. The CDR3 consists of 13 residues. The CDR3 sequence: CASRTTGYYGYTF.

The rearrangement joins TRBV10-3 to TRBJ2-7; TCRdb returns TRBD1, unconfirmable since there is no DNA. The germline V gene has CDR1 ENHRY and CDR2 SYGVKD. This CDR3 region has 14 residues. This CDR3 reads CAISEQGGIREQYF.

The V gene is TRBV20-1, the J gene TRBJ1-1; with no DNA, the TCRdb D assignment of TRBD1 cannot be verified. Per germline, CDR1 DFQATT and CDR2 SNEGSKA (reference sequence). This CDR3 region has 13 residues. CDR3: CTGGTTANPQAFF.

The CDR3 sequence: CASSPTSAVTEAFF. V gene TRBV18 combines with J gene TRBJ1-1. This CDR3 contains 14 residues. Germline CDR1 and CDR2: KGHSH and LQKENI.

The chain couples TRBV5-1 to TRBJ2-1; TCRdb's assignment of TRBD1 cannot be checked, as there is no DNA. The CDR3 is made up of 15 amino acids. CDR1 SGHRS and CDR2 YFSETQ come from the germline V gene. The CDR3 spells CASSRDPGGQGEQFF. The entire variable domain, with the rest obtained from reference TRBV5-1 and TRBJ2-1, is as follows: KAGVTQTPRYLIKTRGQQVTLSCSPISGHRSVSWYQQTPGQGLQFLFEYFSETQRNKGNFPGRFSGRQFSNSRSEMNVSTLELGDSALYLCASSRDPGGQGEQFFGPGTRLTVL.

The chain recombines TRBV5-1 with TRBJ2-1. The CDR3 is made up of 15 amino acids. Germline V lookup: CDR1 SGHRS, CDR2 YFSETQ. This CDR3 is CASSLESDLHESGFF. Combining the CDR3 with reference TRBV5-1 and TRBJ2-1 gives the whole variable domain KAGVTQTPRYLIKTRGQQVTLSCSPISGHRSVSWYQQTPGQGLQFLFEYFSETQRNKGNFPGRFSGRQFSNSRSEMNVSTLELGDSALYLCASSLESDLHESGFFGPGTRLTVL.

The chain recombines TRBV18 with TRBJ2-7; the TCRdb D gene call, TRBD1, has no DNA to confirm it. In germline, CDR1 is KGHSH, CDR2 LQKENI. This CDR3 is built from 14 residues. The CDR3 loop is CASSLGQALGEQYF.

This chain connects TRBV6-1 to TRBJ2-1; without DNA, the TCRdb call of TRBD1 cannot be checked. Germline CDR1 reads MNHNS; CDR2 reads SASEGT. This CDR3 is 15 amino acids long. CDR3 loop: CASSEWGASYNEQFF.

This rearrangement joins TRBV27 to TRBJ2-7; TCRdb selects TRBD2, and the lack of DNA leaves this call unchecked. Looked up from germline, CDR1 is MNHEY and CDR2 is SMNVEV (reference sequence). The CDR3 is made up of 22 amino acids. This chain's CDR3 is CASSSGVAGGPRSQGLFYEQYF.

This chain connects TRBV11-1 to TRBJ2-1; the D call of TRBD1 rests on TCRdb alone, since no DNA is present to check it. Per germline, CDR1 SGHAT and CDR2 FQDESV (reference sequence). This CDR3 has 15 amino acids. The CDR3 sequence: CASTNRGGVYNEQFF.

The CDR3 region is CAISESRDAGNTIYF. V and J are TRBV10-3 and TRBJ1-3. This CDR3 is 15 amino acids long. Germline V lookup: CDR1 ENHRY, CDR2 SYGVKD.

The chain carries TRBV18 and TRBJ2-5; the TRBD2 assignment by TCRdb is unverifiable without DNA. Germline CDR1 reads KGHSH; CDR2 reads LQKENI. This CDR3 comprises 14 residues. CDR3 in amino acids: CASSPPNSPETQYF.

This rearrangement joins TRBV5-1 to TRBJ1-1; TCRdb outputs TRBD1, but without DNA this stays unchecked. The CDR3 has 18 residues. The V gene's germline CDR1 is SGHRS and CDR2 YFSETQ. The chain's CDR3 is CASSFAPRDRGSNTEAFF.

This rearrangement joins TRBV20-1 to TRBJ2-1. Per germline, CDR1 DFQATT and CDR2 SNEGSKA (reference sequence). The CDR3 totals 11 residues. The CDR3 sequence is CSLIRGIEQFF.

The chain couples TRBV9 to TRBJ2-5; TCRdb's D gene call, TRBD1, goes unchecked for lack of DNA. This CDR3 has 15 amino acids. CDR1 and CDR2 from the germline V gene are SGDLS and YYNGEE. CDR3 sequence: CASSLRGAPQETQYF.

This chain connects TRBV5-1 to TRBJ2-3; TCRdb calls TRBD1, which cannot be checked without DNA. Germline-derived CDR1 and CDR2 are SGHRS and YFSETQ. CDR3 length: 14 amino acids. The chain's CDR3 is CASSLGQQGDTQYF. Variable domain in full (rest from reference TRBV5-1 and TRBJ2-3): KAGVTQTPRYLIKTRGQQVTLSCSPISGHRSVSWYQQTPGQGLQFLFEYFSETQRNKGNFPGRFSGRQFSNSRSEMNVSTLELGDSALYLCASSLGQQGDTQYFGPGTRLTVL.

V is TRBV6-1 and J is TRBJ1-5; checking the TCRdb D call of TRBD1 is not possible without DNA. Germline lookup yields CDR1 MNHNS and CDR2 SASEGT. The length of the CDR3 is 17 residues. The CDR3 protein is CASSARTVQYSNQPQHF.

The rearrangement joins TRBV5-1 to TRBJ2-2; lacking DNA, the TRBD1 call made by TCRdb goes unchecked. This CDR3 contains 17 residues. CDR1 is SGHRS, CDR2 YFSETQ, per germline. The chain's CDR3 is CASSLKGQGANTGELFF.

The genes are TRBV7-9 and TRBJ2-5. Germline-derived CDR1 and CDR2 are SEHNR and FQNEAQ (reference sequence). The CDR3 is 14 residues long. CDR3 loop: CASTKHGSEETQYF.

The chain has TRBV5-1 and TRBJ1-2; TCRdb selects TRBD1, and the lack of DNA leaves this call unchecked. The CDR3 extends over 15 amino acids. Germline lookup yields CDR1 SGHRS and CDR2 YFSETQ. The CDR3 loop is CASSPFSGGGNGYTF.

The chain joins TRBV6-1 to TRBJ2-7; TCRdb returns TRBD2, unconfirmable since there is no DNA. The CDR3 totals 14 residues. Per germline, CDR1 MNHNS and CDR2 SASEGT. The CDR3 here is CASSRAGPSYEQYF.

The chain recombines TRBV7-2 with TRBJ2-7; TCRdb indicates TRBD1, and absent DNA this call remains unverified. This CDR3 spans 14 amino acids. The germline V gene encodes CDR1 SGHTA and CDR2 FQGNSA. CDR3 region: CASSPRQGPYEQYF. Full variable domain (rest looked up from reference TRBV7-2 and TRBJ2-7): GAGVSQSPSNKVTEKGKDVELRCDPISGHTALYWYRQSLGQGLEFLIYFQGNSAPDKSGLPSDRFSAERTGGSVSTLTIQRTQQEDSAVYLCASSPRQGPYEQYFGPGTRLTVT.

The J gene is TRBJ2-1, the V gene TRBV7-3; the TCRdb call, TRBD2, lacks DNA for checking. Germline V gene lookup returns CDR1 SGHTA and CDR2 FQGTGA. The CDR3 is made up of 15 amino acids. This CDR3 reads CASSEIAGGHSEQFF.

This chain connects TRBV5-1 to TRBJ2-5; the D call from TCRdb, TRBD1, cannot be confirmed without DNA. The CDR3 spans 14 residues. The germline CDR1 and CDR2 sequences are SGHRS and YFSETQ. CDR3 protein: CASSGRQMGETQYF.

This chain connects TRBV19 to TRBJ2-1; as DNA is missing, the TRBD2 call by TCRdb cannot be tested. The CDR3 is 15 amino acids. Germline assignment: CDR1 LNHDA and CDR2 SQIVND (reference sequence). CDR3: CASNSGAGGNNEQFF. Drawing the rest from reference TRBV19 and TRBJ2-1, the complete variable domain is DGGITQSPKYLFRKEGQNVTLSCEQNLNHDAMYWYRQDPGQGLRLIYYSQIVNDFQKGDIAEGYSVSREKKESFPLTVTSAQKNPTAFYLCASNSGAGGNNEQFFGPGTRLTVL.